This TCR beta chain was sequenced during a study of cytomegalovirus exposure and HLA in healthy donors (dated by TCRdb to about 2017). For context, the study as a whole: An earlier analysis of 587 of the donors reported 250 to 350 Gb of sequence data and 117 million unique TCR beta sequences from roughly 180 million T cells. The number of donors typed differed by locus, with roughly 620-630 for A, B, C, DRB1 and DQB1, more than 500 for DQA1, nearly 610 for DPA1, and approximately 470 for DPB1. HLA typing covered class I and class II loci at four-digit resolution. An earlier analysis of fewer than 700 of the donors applied high-throughput TCR beta sequencing to assess whether each TCR beta V gene segment acted as functional or pseudogenic. To predict cytomegalovirus infection status, the study brought together high-throughput TCR immunosequencing, statistical association of individual TCRs with disease status, and machine learning. Among around 400 genotyped donors of the cohort, an average of approximately 230,000 unique TCR beta nucleotide sequences were sequenced per donor, 15% to 20% of them non-productive. Donor age, sex, ethnicity and CMV serostatus were compiled alongside the repertoire data. Rather than drawing on any new phenotypic data, the later analysis identified candidate immune exposures from TCR beta sequences and the way those sequences occurred across donors. All discovery cohort repertoires had been generated on a single sequencing platform. Using immunosequencing, the study profiled T cell repertoires from fewer than 850 subjects and related those repertoires to cytomegalovirus serostatus. Because of strong linkage in the cohort, four or five DR-DQ haplotypes were treated as single units for association and clustering. Around 320 gigabases of sequencing data and tens of millions of unique TCR sequences were included in an early release covering around 650 HLA-typed donors. In addition to the first cohort of 500 to 850 subjects, a separate validation cohort of 130 or so different subjects was used. In a later analysis, previously published TCR beta repertoires from about 670 donors were re-analyzed and high-resolution HLA genotyping was added so that TCR occurrence patterns could be studied. A later genetic analysis used genome-wide SNP genotypes for about 65% of the roughly 670 donors, treating that subset as a discovery cohort. The study aimed to test whether signatures of past pathogen exposure could be identified by cataloging public T cell receptors. Of the 300 to 500 genotyped donors, 75% to 85% were placed in the genetic ancestry cluster associated with self-reported Caucasian donors.

In total, about 650 healthy bone marrow donors made up the cohort. Cohort members were all nominally healthy when sampled, although unrecorded immune exposures were likely present. The donor tested CMV seronegative and was one of the 352 seronegative cohort members. Every donor gave a peripheral blood sample, and the peripheral blood mononuclear cells from that sample were used for TCR beta sequencing. Genomic DNA extraction from the blood cell samples was performed with the Qiagen DNeasy Blood Extraction Kit. Results and caveats for the whole study, not just this receptor: Because counts were too low, about 15 rarely observed V segments, including chromosome 9 orphons, were left out of the earlier analysis of some 640 of the donors. In a later analysis, TCR association rates were found to vary across HLA loci, with the most associated TCRs seen for DRB1 alleles and the fewest for HLA-C alleles. In a later analysis, HLA-associated TCR beta chains were found to be more clonally expanded and to have lower generation probabilities than equally common non-associated chains. In both the original and validation cohorts, the classifier was reported to diagnose cytomegalovirus status with high specificity and sensitivity. Because HLA typing was missing for some donors at each locus, association tests included only the typed subset. Across donors, most TCR sequences were observed very rarely, whereas some public TCRs were present in many individuals. Correlated functional status among segregating V segments might reflect linkage disequilibrium, but an unknown experimental factor could not be ruled out. The study gave a list of over 150 TCR beta chains associated with cytomegalovirus. Presence/absence analyses assumed roughly uniform sequencing depth across donors, an assumption that may not hold. At a false discovery rate of 0.05, a later analysis linked around 15,000 TCR beta sequences to specific HLA alleles. Assigning TCR associations to individual alleles was difficult when HLA alleles, especially DR and DQ, strongly co-occurred. In vitro tests confirmed that a few of the cytomegalovirus-associated TCR beta chains recognize cytomegalovirus antigens. For the cohort, immune exposure information was limited to CMV serostatus. A further reported finding was that TCR beta sequences accurately predicted the HLA-A and HLA-B alleles for most subjects in the first cohort. A group of highly shared sequence variants was considered likely to be a technical artifact of the sequencing pipeline. According to the authors, the approach could potentially be generalized to other disease states and immunological phenotypes. In a later analysis, several top co-occurrence clusters were reported to appear linked to parvovirus B19, influenza, CMV and Epstein-Barr virus. The cohort was sequenced for TCR beta chains only, and without alpha or paired-chain data the features that could be detected were limited. An earlier analysis of 587 of the donors showed that most TCR beta V segments appeared in productive rearrangements either about 87% or about 30% of the time, which broadly matched IMGT annotations. In a later analysis, most CMV-associated TCR beta chains were found to appear HLA-restricted, with HLA associations seemingly driven largely by CMV exposure. V-gene and J-gene trimming of TCR beta chains was associated with a missense DCLRE1C variant in a later genetic analysis, and the association was replicated in an independent cohort. Some IMGT-functional V segments, including TRBV6-2 and TRBV6-3, could not be distinguished by the 87-base-pair reads and were therefore excluded. According to a later genetic analysis, donors in an Asian-associated ancestry cluster had fewer N-insertions in productive TCRs than the roughly 700-donor mean.

The library was generated by the immunoSEQ multiplex PCR assay. The multiplex PCR relied on a mix of 60 forward primers for TCR Vbeta segments and 13 reverse primers for TCR Jbeta segments. The CDR3 region of rearranged TCR beta genes was amplified from genomic DNA with a multiplex PCR assay. On the Illumina HiSeq System, the amplified TCR beta libraries were sequenced as 87-base-pair reads. Per the source publication's procedure: A later analysis tallied around 80 million unique TCR beta chains across the 610 or so repertoires, and around 10 million of those chains were shared by two or more donors. To remove PCR and sequencing errors, raw reads were error-corrected and collapsed into unique sequences using a nearest-neighbor algorithm that merged closely related sequences. V, D and J gene segments were assigned by aligning CDR3 sequences to IMGT reference sequences. For a sequence to be retained, a match of at least six nucleotides was required to both a V gene segment and a J gene segment. A rearrangement counted as productive if the CDR3 had no stop codons and remained in frame with V and J, and every other rearrangement counted as non-productive. CDR3 was defined by IMGT convention, running from the second conserved V-encoded cysteine to the conserved J-encoded phenylalanine. Sequences without an unambiguous match to a single V gene segment were excluded from the earlier analysis of several hundred of the donors. In an earlier analysis of more than 500 of the donors, a V segment was called functional when productive rearrangements were above 56.7%, and segregating when the standard deviation between donors exceeded 5%. A statistical classification framework was developed to diagnose cytomegalovirus status using the catalog of TCR beta chain sequences. A later analysis assigned V and J genes by comparing TCR nucleotide sequences with IMGT/GENE-DB human TR gene sequences. The TCRdist pipeline was used in a later analysis to assign CDR3 sequences and most-parsimonious VDJ recombination scenarios. A later analysis defined each TCR beta chain by its CDR3 amino acid sequence plus V-gene family, and excluded reads lacking a unique V-gene family. To address suspected cross-contamination and a sequencing artifact, a later analysis removed approximately 590 highly shared, low-generation-probability nucleotide sequences. In a later analysis, a clonal expansion index for each public chain was calculated from normalized within-repertoire ranks of inferred template counts. A later analysis computed generation probabilities with a VDJ recombination model fitted to out-of-frame rearrangements, and checked the results against IGoR. A later analysis scored TCR-TCR, TCR-HLA and TCR-CMV co-occurrence with hypergeometric tests, applying a repertoire-size bias correction to TCR pairs. A later analysis estimated false discovery rates by permuting HLA or CMV assignments 20 times. In a later analysis, co-occurring TCRs were grouped using DBSCAN, with TCRdist sequence similarity added in when clustering inside HLA-allele-positive subsets. Repertoires with fewer than 30,000 or more than 120,000 public chains were left out of co-occurrence clustering, as were a handful of repertoires with anomalous nucleotide sharing. The clones in this table, taken by TCRdb from immuneACCESS, are in-frame only. Not every clone is retained; where verified, under half of the shortfall comes from an unresolved V gene, and the cause of the rest is unknown. The V and J calls and clone size were taken over from that table, and D and trimming were inferred from the DNA. The sample table holds 200,000 or so clones, of which roughly 80% were seen once. In total, the top ten clones hold 2.5% to 3% of the sample.

Via the germline V gene, CDR1 is MDHEN and CDR2 SYDVKM. Unmatched junction bases come to 6, with V trimmed by 4 bases and J by 3 bases. The CDR3 contains 17 residues, cysteine and phenylalanine counted. The only DNA kept is the CDR3, 51 bases in frame from the first base. Turning to this clone: Its recognized antigen is unknown. The input lacks base qualities; no much larger clone sits a single base away.

The sequence derives from a young man in good health and CMV-seronegative. This chain is built from TRBV28 and TRBJ1-6; 10 central nucleotides agree with TRBD1. Sequenced sample: PBMCs. The CDR3 here reads CASSSGQGTVYNSPLHF. The DNA sequence is TGTGCCAGCAGTTCGGGACAGGGGACCGTCTATAATTCACCCCTCCACTTT.